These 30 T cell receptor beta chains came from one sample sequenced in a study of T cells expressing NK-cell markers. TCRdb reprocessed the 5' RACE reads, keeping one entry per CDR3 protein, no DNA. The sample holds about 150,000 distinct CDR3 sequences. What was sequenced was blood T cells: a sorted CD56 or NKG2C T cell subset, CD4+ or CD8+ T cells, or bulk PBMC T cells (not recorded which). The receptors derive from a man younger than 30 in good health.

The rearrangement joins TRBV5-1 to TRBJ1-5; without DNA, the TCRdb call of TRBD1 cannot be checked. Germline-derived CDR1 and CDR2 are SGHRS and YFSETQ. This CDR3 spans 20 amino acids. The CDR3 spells CASSAFVRGRTPVGNQPQHF.

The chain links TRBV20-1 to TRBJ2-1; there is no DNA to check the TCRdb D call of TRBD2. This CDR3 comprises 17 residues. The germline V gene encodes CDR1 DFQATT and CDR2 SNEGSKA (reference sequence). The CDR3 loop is CSASPGLAGGPFKEQFF.

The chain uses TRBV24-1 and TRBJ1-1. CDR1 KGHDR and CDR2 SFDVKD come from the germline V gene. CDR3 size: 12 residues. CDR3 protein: CATTMGNTEAFF.

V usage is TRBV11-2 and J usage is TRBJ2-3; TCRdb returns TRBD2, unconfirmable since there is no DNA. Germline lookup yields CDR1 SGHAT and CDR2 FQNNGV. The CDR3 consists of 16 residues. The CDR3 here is CASSLMASGHTDTQYF.

The CDR3 region is CSARDPDDRVYEQYF. The chain recombines TRBV20-1 with TRBJ2-7; TCRdb reports TRBD1, a call that lacks DNA to check it against. From germline, CDR1 is DFQATT and CDR2 SNEGSKA (reference sequence). This CDR3 spans 15 amino acids.

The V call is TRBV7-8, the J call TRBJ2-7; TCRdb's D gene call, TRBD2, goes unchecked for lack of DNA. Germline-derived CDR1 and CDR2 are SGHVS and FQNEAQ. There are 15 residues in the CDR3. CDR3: CASSLAVWREAEQYF.

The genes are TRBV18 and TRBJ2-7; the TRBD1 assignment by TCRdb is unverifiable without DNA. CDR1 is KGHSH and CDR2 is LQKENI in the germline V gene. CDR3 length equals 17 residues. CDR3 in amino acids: CASSPFDREHPPYEQYF. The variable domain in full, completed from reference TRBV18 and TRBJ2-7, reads NAGVMQNPRHLVRRRGQEARLRCSPMKGHSHVYWYRQLPEEGLKFMVYLQKENIIDESGMPKERFSAEFPKEGPSILRIQQVVRGDSAAYFCASSPFDREHPPYEQYFGPGTRLTVT.

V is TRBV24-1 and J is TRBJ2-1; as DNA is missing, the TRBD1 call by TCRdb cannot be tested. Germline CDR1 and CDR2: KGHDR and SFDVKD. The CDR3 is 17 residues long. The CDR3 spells CATSDPGQGASYNEQFF.

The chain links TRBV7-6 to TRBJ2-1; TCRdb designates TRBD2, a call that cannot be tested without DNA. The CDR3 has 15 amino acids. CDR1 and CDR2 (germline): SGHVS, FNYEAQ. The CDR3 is CASSSLAGIHNEQFF.

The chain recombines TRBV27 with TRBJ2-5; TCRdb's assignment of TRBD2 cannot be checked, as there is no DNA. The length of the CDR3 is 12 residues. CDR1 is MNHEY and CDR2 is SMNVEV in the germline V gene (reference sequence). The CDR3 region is CATVSGEETQYF.

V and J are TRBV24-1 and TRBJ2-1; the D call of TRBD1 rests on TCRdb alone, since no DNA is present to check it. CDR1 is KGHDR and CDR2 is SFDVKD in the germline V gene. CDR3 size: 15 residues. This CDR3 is CATSDLADPGNEQFF.

CDR3 sequence: CASSLGWEPYNEQFF. The chain carries TRBV7-9 and TRBJ2-1. The germline CDR1 and CDR2 sequences are SEHNR and FQNEAQ (reference sequence). This CDR3 spans 15 amino acids.

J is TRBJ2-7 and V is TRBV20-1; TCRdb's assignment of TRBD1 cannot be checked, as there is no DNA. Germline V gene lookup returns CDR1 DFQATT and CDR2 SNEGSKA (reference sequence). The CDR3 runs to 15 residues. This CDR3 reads CSASVGRGPWGEQYF.

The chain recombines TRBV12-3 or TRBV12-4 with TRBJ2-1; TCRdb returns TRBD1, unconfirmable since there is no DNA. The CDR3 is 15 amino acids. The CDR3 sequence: CASSQRTAGDNEQFF.

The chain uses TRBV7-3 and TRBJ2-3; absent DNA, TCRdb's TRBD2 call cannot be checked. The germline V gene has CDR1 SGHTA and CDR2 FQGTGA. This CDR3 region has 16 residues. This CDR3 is CASSLTLGGEGDTQYF.

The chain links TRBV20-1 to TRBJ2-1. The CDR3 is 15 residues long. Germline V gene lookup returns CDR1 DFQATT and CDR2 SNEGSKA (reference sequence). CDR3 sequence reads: CSARDRLAVYNEQFF.

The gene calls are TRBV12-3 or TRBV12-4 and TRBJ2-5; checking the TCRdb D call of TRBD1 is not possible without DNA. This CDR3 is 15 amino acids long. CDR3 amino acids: CASSLFGQPQETQYF.

The CDR3 sequence is CASSSDRRHSGANVLTF. The chain uses TRBV7-6 and TRBJ2-6. This CDR3 is built from 17 residues. The germline V gene encodes CDR1 SGHVS and CDR2 FNYEAQ.

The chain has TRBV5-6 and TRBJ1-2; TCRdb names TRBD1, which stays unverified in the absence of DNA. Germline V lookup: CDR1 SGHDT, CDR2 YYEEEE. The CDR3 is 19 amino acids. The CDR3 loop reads CASSSGSSTGQGTNYGYTF. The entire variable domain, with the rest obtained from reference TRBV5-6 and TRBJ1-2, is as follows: DAGVTQSPTHLIKTRGQQVTLRCSPKSGHDTVSWYQQALGQGPQFIFQYYEEEERQRGNFPDRFSGHQFPNYSSELNVNALLLGDSALYLCASSSGSSTGQGTNYGYTFGSGTRLTVV.

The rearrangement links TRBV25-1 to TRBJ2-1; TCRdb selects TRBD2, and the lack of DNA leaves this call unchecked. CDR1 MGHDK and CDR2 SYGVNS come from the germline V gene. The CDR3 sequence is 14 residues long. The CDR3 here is CASSEWETYNEQFF.

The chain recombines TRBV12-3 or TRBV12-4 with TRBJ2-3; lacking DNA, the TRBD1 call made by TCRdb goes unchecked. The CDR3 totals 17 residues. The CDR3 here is CASSFVPVGRSTDTQYF.

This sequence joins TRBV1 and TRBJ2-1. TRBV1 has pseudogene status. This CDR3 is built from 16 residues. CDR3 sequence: CTSSKYSSASYNEQFF.

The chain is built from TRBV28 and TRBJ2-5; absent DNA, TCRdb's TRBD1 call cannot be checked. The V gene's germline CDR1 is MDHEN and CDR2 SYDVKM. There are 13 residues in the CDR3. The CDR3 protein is CATRQGIQETQYF.

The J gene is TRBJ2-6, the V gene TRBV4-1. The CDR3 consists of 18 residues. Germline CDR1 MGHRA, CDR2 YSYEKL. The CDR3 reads CASSQGSPLMAGANVLTF.

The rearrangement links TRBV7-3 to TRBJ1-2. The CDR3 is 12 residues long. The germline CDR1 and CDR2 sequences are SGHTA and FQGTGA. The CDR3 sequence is CASSPARYGYTF.

Here the CDR3 reads CASSLAGDEQYF. The V call is TRBV5-1, the J call TRBJ2-7; TCRdb's D call of TRBD1 is untestable without DNA. Per germline, CDR1 SGHRS and CDR2 YFSETQ. The length of the CDR3 is 12 residues. Full variable domain (rest looked up from reference TRBV5-1 and TRBJ2-7): KAGVTQTPRYLIKTRGQQVTLSCSPISGHRSVSWYQQTPGQGLQFLFEYFSETQRNKGNFPGRFSGRQFSNSRSEMNVSTLELGDSALYLCASSLAGDEQYFGPGTRLTVT.

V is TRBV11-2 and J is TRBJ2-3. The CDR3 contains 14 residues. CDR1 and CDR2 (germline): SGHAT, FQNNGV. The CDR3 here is CASSLYLATDTQYF. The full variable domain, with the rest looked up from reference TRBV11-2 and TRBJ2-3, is EAGVAQSPRYKIIEKRQSVAFWCNPISGHATLYWYQQILGQGPKLLIQFQNNGVVDDSQLPKDRFSAERLKGVDSTLKIQPAKLEDSAVYLCASSLYLATDTQYFGPGTRLTVL.

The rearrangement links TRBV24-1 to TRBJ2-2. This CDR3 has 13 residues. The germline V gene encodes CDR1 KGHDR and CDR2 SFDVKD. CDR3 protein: CATSDSDTGELFF.

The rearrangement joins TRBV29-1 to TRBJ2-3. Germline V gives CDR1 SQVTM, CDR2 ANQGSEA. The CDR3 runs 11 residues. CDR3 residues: CSDLTVATQYF.

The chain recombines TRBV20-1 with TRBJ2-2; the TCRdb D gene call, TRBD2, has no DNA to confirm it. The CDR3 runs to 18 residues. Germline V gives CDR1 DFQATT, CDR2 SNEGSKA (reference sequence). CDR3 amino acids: CSARDRSKLGLNTGELFF.